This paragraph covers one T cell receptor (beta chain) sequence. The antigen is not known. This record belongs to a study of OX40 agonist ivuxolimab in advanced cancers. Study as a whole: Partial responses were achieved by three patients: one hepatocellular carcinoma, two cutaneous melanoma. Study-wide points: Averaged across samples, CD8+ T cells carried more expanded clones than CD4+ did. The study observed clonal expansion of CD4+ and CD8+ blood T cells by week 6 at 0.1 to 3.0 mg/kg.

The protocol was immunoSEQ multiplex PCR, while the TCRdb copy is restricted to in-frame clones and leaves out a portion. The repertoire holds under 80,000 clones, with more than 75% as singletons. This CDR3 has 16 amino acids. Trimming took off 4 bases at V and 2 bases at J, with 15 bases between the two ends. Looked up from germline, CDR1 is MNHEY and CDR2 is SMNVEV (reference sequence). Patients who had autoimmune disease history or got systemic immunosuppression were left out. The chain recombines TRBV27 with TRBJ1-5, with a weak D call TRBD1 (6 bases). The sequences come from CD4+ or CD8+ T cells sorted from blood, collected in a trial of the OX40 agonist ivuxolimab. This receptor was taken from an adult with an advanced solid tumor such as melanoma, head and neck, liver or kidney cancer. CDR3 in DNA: TGTGCCAGCAGTTCATGGATGGGGGGCCGCAATCAGCCCCAGCATTTT. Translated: CASSSWMGGRNQPQHF.